This entry features one T cell receptor (beta chain) sequence. This entry belongs to a study of blood T cell repertoires in COVID-19. Using immunoSEQ multiplex PCR, the repertoire was profiled, and TCRdb retains in-frame clones only, with some absent. The sample yields some 120,000 clones, over 60% seen once. This CDR3 spans 12 amino acids. Germline CDR1 is MNHEY and CDR2 is SVGAGI. Trimming removed 7 bases from V and 3 bases from J, with 10 bases in between. The chain combines TRBV6-5 with TRBJ2-7; perhaps TRBD1 as D (5 bases). This clonotype was sampled from a middle-aged man with active or convalescent COVID-19. Sequencing input: peripheral blood. CDR3 residues: CASTVDSYEQYF. CDR3 in DNA: TGTGCCAGCACCGTTGACAGCTACGAGCAGTACTTC.